What follows are 24 T cell receptor beta chains derived from one specimen sequenced in a study of circulating and synovial CD4+ cells in juvenile arthritis. Here immunoSEQ multiplex PCR was the method, and the copy in TCRdb shows in-frame clones only, minus some. The sample has under 40,000 clones; 90% to 95% are singletons. The sample comprised CD4+ T cells from blood. The receptors here all came from a human donor with juvenile idiopathic arthritis.

This chain connects TRBV10-1 to TRBJ2-5; D is unresolved. Between the trimmed V and J ends, which lost 3 bases and 5 bases, there was a span of 10 bases. Germline-derived CDR1 and CDR2 are WNHNN and SYGVQD (reference sequence). The length of the CDR3 is 13 residues. The CDR3 sequence is CASSERPRETQYF. CDR3 DNA sequence: TGCGCCAGCAGTGAAAGGCCGCGGGAGACCCAGTACTTC.

The chain joins TRBV11-2 to TRBJ2-7; TRBD1 matches 12 bases. Germline lookup yields CDR1 SGHAT and CDR2 FQNNGV. The CDR3 contains 18 residues. J lost 5 bases, V lost 7 bases, and 18 bases had no gene match. The CDR3 is CASTRGQGASGGSHEQYF. As DNA, the CDR3 is TGTGCCAGCACGAGGGGACAGGGGGCGTCGGGAGGGAGCCACGAGCAGTACTTC.

The chain joins TRBV7-3 to TRBJ2-3; D may be TRBD2 (6 bases). From germline, CDR1 is SGHTA and CDR2 FQGTGA. The CDR3 consists of 19 residues. V was pared by 3 bases and J by 0 bases, with 22 bases between. CDR3 in amino acids: CASSFLVGTSRYSTDTQYF. The CDR3 DNA reads as TGTGCCAGCAGCTTCCTTGTCGGGACTTCGAGATATAGCACAGATACGCAGTATTTT.

CDR3 sequence: CASSHPAGRVYEQFF. In DNA, the CDR3 is TGCGCCAGCAGCCACCCTGCGGGAAGGGTGTATGAGCAGTTCTTC. This chain connects TRBV4-1 to TRBJ2-1, with D perhaps TRBD2 (6 bases). Germline V gene data show CDR1 as MGHRA and CDR2 as YSYEKL. The CDR3 is made up of 15 amino acids. V was trimmed by 3 bases and J by 8 bases, leaving 17 bases between them.

The chain carries TRBV7-9 and TRBJ2-5; 8 bases map to TRBD2. CDR1 is SEHNR and CDR2 is FQNEAQ in the germline V gene (reference sequence). The CDR3 runs to 18 residues. Losses at the gene ends were 5 bases for V and 4 bases for J; bases not matched to a gene: 18. CDR3 DNA sequence: TGTGCCAGCAGCACTGGACTAGCTGCTGTTTTGCGGGGAGAGACCCAGTACTTC. Protein sequence: CASSTGLAAVLRGETQYF.

This clone has only one observation. V and J are TRBV29-1 and TRBJ1-4, with D possibly TRBD1 on 6 matching bases. V was shortened by 1 base and J by 0 bases, with 18 bases between the two germline ends. CDR3 size: 18 residues. Per germline, CDR1 SQVTM and CDR2 ANQGSEA. As DNA, the CDR3 is TGCAGCGTTGAAGTTTCGGACGGACAGTACACAACTAATGAAAAACTGTTTTTT. It encodes CSVEVSDGQYTTNEKLFF.

This chain uses TRBV4-2 with TRBJ2-7; TRBD1 aligns across 7 bases. CDR3 length: 15 amino acids. With V trimmed by 1 base and J by 2 bases, 5 bases remained unmatched. Germline CDR1 LGHNA, CDR2 YNFKEQ. The CDR3 spells CASSQGAGQAYEQYF. The CDR3 DNA reads as TGTGCCAGCAGCCAAGGAGCCGGACAGGCCTACGAGCAGTACTTC.

The chain is built from TRBV5-1 and TRBJ1-5; weak D call: TRBD1 (5 bases). The germline CDR1 and CDR2 sequences are SGHRS and YFSETQ. This CDR3 region has 13 residues. V was cut by 4 bases and J by 6 bases, with 11 bases left in between. CDR3 in DNA: TGCGCCAGCAGCGTAGGGGTAAGTCAGCCCCAGCATTTT. The encoded protein is CASSVGVSQPQHF.

The CDR3 DNA sequence: TGTGCCAGCTCACCACGGGGACAGGGGGATGGCTACACCTTC. This translates into CASSPRGQGDGYTF. The V gene is TRBV18, the J gene TRBJ1-2, with 11 bases fitting TRBD1. CDR3 size: 14 residues. V gave up 1 base and J gave up 6 bases; unmatched junction bases: 1. Germline V CDR1 and CDR2: KGHSH, LQKENI.

This chain connects TRBV5-1 to TRBJ2-7; the D gene is possibly TRBD2 (7 bases). The V gene's germline CDR1 is SGHRS and CDR2 YFSETQ. V lost 4 bases and J 5 bases, leaving 16 bases between the germline ends. The CDR3 spans 14 residues. Written as DNA, the CDR3 is TGCGCCAGCAGCACTGGTGGCGGGGGCAACGAGCAGTACTTC. It translates to CASSTGGGGNEQYF.

V is TRBV30 and J is TRBJ2-5, with 14 bases matching TRBD2. Per germline, CDR1 GTSNPN and CDR2 SVGIG (reference sequence). V lost 5 bases and J lost 5; bases outside the gene matches: 7. The CDR3 runs to 15 residues. The CDR3 sequence is CAWGTGTSGSETQYF. For the CDR3, the DNA is TGTGCCTGGGGGACTGGGACTAGCGGGAGTGAGACCCAGTACTTC. The full variable domain, its missing parts supplied by reference TRBV30 and TRBJ2-5, is SQTIHQWPATLVQPVGSPLSLECTVEGTSNPNLYWYRQAAGRGLQLLFYSVGIGQISSEVPQNLSASRPQDRQFILSSKKLLLSDSGFYLCAWGTGTSGSETQYFGPGTRLLVL.

This chain connects TRBV11-2 to TRBJ1-4; D unclear. CDR1 SGHAT and CDR2 FQNNGV come from the germline V gene. The germline V and J ends were trimmed by 3 bases and 5 bases, with 4 bases remaining between them. The CDR3 runs to 12 residues. CDR3 sequence (DNA): TGTGCCAGCAGCTTGCGGAATGAAAAACTGTTTTTT. It encodes CASSLRNEKLFF.

The J gene is TRBJ2-5, the V gene TRBV7-9, with 10 bases identical to TRBD1. Looked up from germline, CDR1 is SEHNR and CDR2 is FQNEAQ (reference sequence). The length of the CDR3 is 15 residues. V gave up 5 bases and J gave up 4 bases; unmatched junction bases: 7. DNA of the CDR3: TGTGCCAGCAGCGCAGGACAGGGGGAGGGAGAGACCCAGTACTTC. This codes for CASSAGQGEGETQYF.

The CDR3 sequence is CASSVVGSGIQETQYF. In nucleotides, the CDR3 is TGTGCCAGCAGCGTAGTTGGTAGCGGGATACAAGAGACCCAGTACTTC. The V and J genes are TRBV9 and TRBJ2-5, with 8 bases matching TRBD2. The CDR3 is made up of 16 amino acids. Germline V lookup: CDR1 SGDLS, CDR2 YYNGEE. The J segment lost 2 bases and the V segment lost 0 bases, leaving 6 bases of the junction unmatched.

V and J are TRBV19 and TRBJ1-5; TRBD1 matches at 8 bases. The CDR3 runs 15 residues. Germline assignment: CDR1 LNHDA and CDR2 SQIVND (reference sequence). V shed 10 bases and J 0 bases; nucleotides not matched to a gene: 8. The CDR3 loop reads CATVDRAYSNQPQHF. CDR3 DNA: TGTGCCACTGTGGACAGGGCTTATAGCAATCAGCCCCAGCATTTT.

The J gene is TRBJ1-2, the V gene TRBV7-2; no reliable D call. Trimming took off 5 bases at V and 4 bases at J, with 8 bases between the two ends. The CDR3 runs 12 residues. CDR1 is SGHTA and CDR2 is FQGNSA in the germline V gene. The CDR3 spells CASSLSGYGYTF. The DNA of the CDR3 is TGTGCCAGCAGCCTGAGTGGCTATGGCTACACCTTC.

The CDR3 loop is CASSLRGGGSYEQYF. CDR3 nucleotides: TGCGCCAGCAGCTTGAGGGGGGGAGGGTCCTACGAGCAGTACTTC. The V call is TRBV5-1, the J call TRBJ2-7; the D gene is possibly TRBD2 (7 bases). The CDR3 length is 15 residues. V was pared by 1 base and J by 1 base, with 12 bases between. CDR1 is SGHRS, CDR2 YFSETQ, per germline.

This clone was counted a single time. The chain links TRBV11-2 to TRBJ2-4, with 9 bases that match TRBD2. The CDR3 extends over 19 amino acids. J gave up 1 base and V 5 bases, and 15 bases lay outside the gene matches. The V gene's germline CDR1 is SGHAT and CDR2 FQNNGV. CDR3 region: CASSRGVMRGGHAKNIQYF. In nucleotides, the CDR3 is TGTGCCAGCAGCCGAGGGGTTATGCGGGGGGGCCACGCCAAAAACATTCAGTACTTC.

The V call is TRBV18, the J call TRBJ1-3; D might be TRBD1 (5 bases). Trimming pared 0 bases from V and 6 bases from J, leaving 12 bases between. The CDR3 sequence is 15 residues long. CDR1 and CDR2 (germline): KGHSH, LQKENI. The CDR3 DNA reads as TGTGCCAGCTCACCACCGAGACAGATGCTAAACACCATATATTTT. Encoded protein: CASSPPRQMLNTIYF. Full variable domain (outside the CDR3, taken from reference TRBV18 and TRBJ1-3): NAGVMQNPRHLVRRRGQEARLRCSPMKGHSHVYWYRQLPEEGLKFMVYLQKENIIDESGMPKERFSAEFPKEGPSILRIQQVVRGDSAAYFCASSPPRQMLNTIYFGEGSWLTVV.

A single count supports this clone. The chain is built from TRBV4-1 and TRBJ2-3; 8 bases are shared with TRBD2. The germline V gene has CDR1 MGHRA and CDR2 YSYEKL. The CDR3 extends over 18 amino acids. V lost 0 bases, J lost 4 bases, and 12 bases stayed unmatched. The chain's CDR3 is CASSQDEGRSGGPDTQYF. For the CDR3, the DNA is TGCGCCAGCAGCCAAGATGAAGGGCGAAGCGGGGGCCCAGATACGCAGTATTTT.

This sequence joins TRBV7-9 and TRBJ2-5; no clear D. The J call is doubtful: the DNA matches TRBJ2-7 better. CDR3 length: 14 amino acids. The germline CDR1 and CDR2 sequences are SEHNR and FQNEAQ (reference sequence). The CDR3 spells CASSPQRDSYEQYF. The CDR3, as DNA: TGTGCCAGCAGCCCCCAGCGTGACTCCTACGAGCAGTACTTC.

Only one count was recorded for this clone. V and J are TRBV11-2 and TRBJ2-7; TRBD2 matches at 8 bases. J lost 0 bases, V lost 5 bases, and 9 bases had no gene match. Germline-derived CDR1 and CDR2 are SGHAT and FQNNGV. The CDR3 loop spans 16 amino acids. The CDR3 is CASSTPGLGNSYEQYF. The DNA for the CDR3 is TGTGCCAGCAGCACACCGGGACTAGGGAACTCCTACGAGCAGTACTTC.

The CDR3 DNA reads as TGTGCCAGCAGCTTAAGACAACGGGGATCACCCCTCCACTTT. This gives the protein CASSLRQRGSPLHF. The chain uses TRBV7-3 and TRBJ1-6, with D uncertain. The CDR3 extends over 14 amino acids. Trimming cost V 1 base and J 10 bases, with 11 bases left between them. The germline CDR1 and CDR2 sequences are SGHTA and FQGTGA.

This clone showed up just a few times. The J gene is TRBJ1-4, the V gene TRBV28; possible D gene TRBD1, 5 bases. CDR3 length: 13 residues. V was trimmed by 8 bases and J by 0 bases, leaving 7 bases between them. The germline V gene has CDR1 MDHEN and CDR2 SYDVKM. CDR3 sequence: CASGAATNEKLFF. CDR3 in DNA: TGTGCCAGCGGGGCAGCAACTAATGAAAAACTGTTTTTT. The variable domain in full, completed from reference TRBV28 and TRBJ1-4, reads DVKVTQSSRYLVKRTGEKVFLECVQDMDHENMFWYRQDPGLGLRLIYFSYDVKMKEKGDIPEGYSVSREKKERFSLILESASTNQTSMYLCASGAATNEKLFFGSGTQLSVL.